The T cell receptor (beta chain) under discussion was sequenced for a study of human thymus T cells. The CDR3 has 15 residues. Deletions cut 0 bases from V and 6 bases from J, with 15 bases between. CDR1 is SEHNR and CDR2 is FQNEAQ in the germline V gene (reference sequence). Study-level findings and limits: Seemingly biased V and J gene usage marked thymic and blood repertoires.

Here immunoSEQ multiplex PCR was the method, and the copy in TCRdb shows in-frame clones only, minus some. The sample holds 78,000 or so clones, roughly 97% seen once. A few counts support this clone. What it recognizes is unknown. Corrective cardiac operations yielded the resected thymus tissue. Healthy Finnish infants having corrective surgery for congenital heart defects served as donors. V gene TRBV7-9 combines with J gene TRBJ2-7, with D perhaps matching TRBD1 or TRBD2 (5 bases each). The TCR sequence derives from a boy less than two years old with a congenital heart defect but otherwise immunologically healthy. The sequencing input was thymus tissue. The CDR3 spells CASSLAGRERSEQYF. The CDR3 nucleotides read TGTGCCAGCAGCTTAGCGGGGCGCGAGCGGAGCGAGCAGTACTTC. The variable domain in full, completed from reference TRBV7-9 and TRBJ2-7, reads DTGVSQNPRHKITKRGQNVTFRCDPISEHNRLYWYRQTLGQGPEFLTYFQNEAQLEKSRLLSDRFSAERPKGSFSTLEIQRTEQGDSAMYLCASSLAGRERSEQYFGPGTRLTVT.